The 14 T cell receptor beta chains listed next were all sequenced from one sample in a study of blood T cell repertoires in COVID-19. Profiling relied on immunoSEQ multiplex PCR, and the TCRdb table lists in-frame clones only, not all of them. Among hundreds of thousands of clones, 86% were seen once, and the ten largest hold about 1.6%. Source material: PBMCs or T cells enriched from blood (not recorded which). These receptors were collected from a man aged 40-49 years who had recovered from COVID-19.

This chain joins TRBV18 and TRBJ2-7; D might be TRBD1 (5 bases). The germline V and J ends were trimmed by 3 bases and 6 bases, with 18 bases remaining between them. The CDR3 length is 15 residues. From germline, CDR1 is KGHSH and CDR2 LQKENI. The CDR3 protein is CASSPNAEGATEQYF. CDR3 nucleotides: TGTGCCAGCTCACCCAACGCGGAAGGGGCTACCGAGCAGTACTTC.

This clone appeared once. The CDR3 spells CASSSRGRPDTQYF. The CDR3 nucleotides read TGTGCCAGCAGCTCCAGGGGTCGTCCAGATACGCAGTATTTT. The chain recombines TRBV7-3 with TRBJ2-3; possible D gene TRBD1, 6 bases. CDR1 is SGHTA, CDR2 FQGTGA, per germline. This CDR3 spans 14 amino acids. V lost 4 bases and J 4 bases, leaving 12 bases between the germline ends.

The chain joins TRBV7-9 to TRBJ2-6; 9 nucleotides align to TRBD1. The CDR3 is made up of 18 amino acids. The germline CDR1 and CDR2 sequences are SEHNR and FQNEAQ (reference sequence). V shed 2 bases, J shed 0 bases, and the junction held 5 bases outside the gene matches. The CDR3 protein is CASSLKGQGLSGANVLTF. CDR3 sequence (DNA): TGTGCCAGCAGCTTAAAGGGACAGGGTCTCTCTGGGGCCAACGTCCTGACTTTC. The complete variable domain, with remaining parts taken from reference TRBV7-9 and TRBJ2-6, reads DTGVSQNPRHKITKRGQNVTFRCDPISEHNRLYWYRQTLGQGPEFLTYFQNEAQLEKSRLLSDRFSAERPKGSFSTLEIQRTEQGDSAMYLCASSLKGQGLSGANVLTFGAGSRLTVL.

The J gene is TRBJ2-5, the V gene TRBV3-1 (or the pseudogene TRBV3-2), with 9 bases lining up with TRBD2. Per germline, CDR1 LGHDT and CDR2 YNNKEL (reference sequence). The CDR3 spans 14 residues. J lost 5 bases, V lost 4 bases, and 5 bases had no gene match. The CDR3 here is CASSRSGSAETQYF. DNA of the CDR3: TGTGCCAGCAGCCGTAGCGGGAGCGCCGAGACCCAGTACTTC.

This clone was seen a handful of times. The rearrangement uses TRBV6-5 and TRBJ2-1; D gene ambiguous. This CDR3 contains 13 residues. Germline V gives CDR1 MNHEY, CDR2 SVGAGI. V shed 5 bases and J shed 4 bases, with 9 bases lying between them. The CDR3 DNA sequence: TGTGCCAGCAGTCTCGACACTTACAATGAGCAGTTCTTC. Its translation is CASSLDTYNEQFF.

The chain combines TRBV30 with TRBJ1-4; D call uncertain. V was pared by 1 base and J by 8 bases, with 11 bases between. The germline gives CDR1 GTSNPN, CDR2 SVGIG (reference sequence). The CDR3 consists of 13 residues. CDR3 protein: CAWSEPGREKLFF. CDR3 DNA sequence: TGTGCCTGGAGTGAACCCGGGAGGGAAAAACTGTTTTTT.

V and J are TRBV19 and TRBJ1-6, with 7 bases that match TRBD1. In germline, CDR1 is LNHDA, CDR2 SQIVND (reference sequence). The V segment lost 6 bases and the J segment 8 bases; nucleotides outside the gene matches: 7. This CDR3 region has 14 residues. The CDR3 DNA is TGTGCCAGTAGCCAGACAGGGAGCGATTCACCCCTCCACTTT. Protein sequence: CASSQTGSDSPLHF.

The rearrangement joins TRBV6-5 to TRBJ1-1, with D possibly matching TRBD1 (5 bases). This CDR3 has 15 amino acids. Germline V lookup: CDR1 MNHEY, CDR2 SVGAGI. V gave up 5 bases and J gave up 7 bases, with 20 bases separating them. DNA for the CDR3: TGTGCCAGCAGTCGCGAAGGGGCAGGGCTGGTTGAAGCTTTCTTT. Translating gives CASSREGAGLVEAFF.

The J gene is TRBJ1-5, the V gene TRBV2; no clear D gene. There are 13 residues in the CDR3. V dropped 6 bases and J dropped 0 bases, with 6 bases sitting between them. Germline CDR1 SNHLY, CDR2 FYNNEI. CDR3 sequence (DNA): TGTGCCAGCAGGTTCAATAGCAATCAGCCCCAGCATTTT. Protein sequence: CASRFNSNQPQHF.

The chain recombines TRBV18 with TRBJ1-6, with 7 bases lining up with TRBD1. The germline V gene encodes CDR1 KGHSH and CDR2 LQKENI. With 2 bases clipped from V and 14 bases from J, the junction kept 12 bases outside the gene matches. This CDR3 spans 15 amino acids. Here the CDR3 DNA reads TGTGCCAGCTCACCAACGGGACAGCCGATGGGGACCCTCCACTTT. As protein: CASSPTGQPMGTLHF.

The J gene is TRBJ1-2, the V gene TRBV18, with 10 bases aligning to TRBD1. The CDR3 extends over 16 amino acids. Germline CDR1 and CDR2: KGHSH and LQKENI. Losses at the gene ends were 4 bases for V and 1 base for J; bases not matched to a gene: 6. CDR3: CASSRSGQGSNYGYTF. The DNA for the CDR3 is TGTGCCAGCTCACGATCGGGACAGGGGAGTAACTATGGCTACACCTTC.

This rearrangement joins TRBV3-1 (or the pseudogene TRBV3-2) to TRBJ1-6, with D possibly matching TRBD1 (5 bases). In germline, CDR1 is LGHDT, CDR2 YNNKEL (reference sequence). Trimming shortened V by 4 bases and J by 10 bases, and 17 bases separated the two germline ends. The CDR3 covers 15 residues. The CDR3 nucleotides are TGTGCCAGCAGCCGCAACCAGGGATCGATCTCACCCCTCCACTTT. Amino acid sequence: CASSRNQGSISPLHF.

This chain uses TRBV5-1 with TRBJ1-6, with 10 bases fitting TRBD1. The CDR3 consists of 16 residues. The germline V gene encodes CDR1 SGHRS and CDR2 YFSETQ. Unmatched junction bases numbered 2, after V lost 0 bases and J lost 5 bases. CDR3 residues: CASSLGDRGNNSPLHF. DNA for the CDR3: TGCGCCAGCAGCTTGGGGGACAGGGGAAATAATTCACCCCTCCACTTT. The variable domain in full, with the rest retrieved from reference TRBV5-1 and TRBJ1-6, is KAGVTQTPRYLIKTRGQQVTLSCSPISGHRSVSWYQQTPGQGLQFLFEYFSETQRNKGNFPGRFSGRQFSNSRSEMNVSTLELGDSALYLCASSLGDRGNNSPLHFGNGTRLTVT.

In its sample, this clone was seen once. This rearrangement joins TRBV27 to TRBJ1-2, with 10 positions matching TRBD1. The germline CDR1 and CDR2 sequences are MNHEY and SMNVEV (reference sequence). The CDR3 totals 14 residues. Germline trimming cut 5 bases from V and 7 bases from J; bases unmatched to any gene: 7. CDR3 in amino acids: CASSRDRGSSGYTF. The CDR3 DNA reads TGTGCCAGCAGTAGGGACAGGGGTTCATCTGGCTACACCTTC.